The 25 T cell receptor beta chains below come from one sample, sequenced in a study of regulatory T cells in long-lasting Graves disease. Construction of the TCR beta libraries employed iRepertoire HTBI primers in conjunction with Arm-PCR of CDR3 regions. MiXCR was run by TCRdb on the multiplex PCR reads, yielding one entry per CDR3 protein. The profile covers around 450,000 distinct CDR3 sequences, with 15% to 20% appearing a single time and 10% to 15% taken by the ten largest. The time point was: newly diagnosed GD, antithyroid drugs for less than 3 months. With RNA extracted from PBMCs as input, the TCR library was made. A further study also used this sample, focusing on T cells in Graves' hyperthyroidism and ophthalmopathy.

This specimen was peripheral blood mononuclear cells (PBMCs), taken at new diagnosis, from a patient treated with antithyroid drugs. The receptors originated from a man aged 35 to 55 with Graves disease.

The chain uses TRBV7-9 and TRBJ2-1; 12 nucleotides agree with TRBD2. The CDR3 has 15 residues. Looked up from germline, CDR1 is SEHNR and CDR2 is FQNEAQ (reference sequence). The V gene end was trimmed by 5 bases and the J gene end by 6 bases; junction bases not matched to a gene: 5. This CDR3 is CASSPSGRAANEQFF. Written as DNA, the CDR3 is TGTGCCAGCAGCCCTAGCGGGAGGGCCGCCAATGAGCAGTTCTTC. The variable domain in full, completed from reference TRBV7-9 and TRBJ2-1, reads DTGVSQNPRHKITKRGQNVTFRCDPISEHNRLYWYRQTLGQGPEFLTYFQNEAQLEKSRLLSDRFSAERPKGSFSTLEIQRTEQGDSAMYLCASSPSGRAANEQFFGPGTRLTVL.

The CDR3 protein is CASSQRDRGTYEQYF. CDR3 DNA sequence: TGTGCCAGTAGCCAACGGGACAGGGGTACCTACGAGCAGTACTTC. The rearrangement uses TRBV19 and TRBJ2-7; 10 bases match TRBD1. Germline V gene lookup returns CDR1 LNHDA and CDR2 SQIVND (reference sequence). V gave up 6 bases and J gave up 2 bases; unmatched junction bases: 7. The CDR3 runs to 15 residues. The full variable domain, in which reference TRBV19 and TRBJ2-7 provide the parts outside the CDR3, is DGGITQSPKYLFRKEGQNVTLSCEQNLNHDAMYWYRQDPGQGLRLIYYSQIVNDFQKGDIAEGYSVSREKKESFPLTVTSAQKNPTAFYLCASSQRDRGTYEQYFGPGTRLTVT.

This clonotype came up many times. The chain combines TRBV12-3 or TRBV12-4 with TRBJ1-2; D ambiguous. The V end was cut by 3 bases, the J end by 8 bases, with 13 bases between. This CDR3 comprises 13 residues. The CDR3 reads CASSLSPGVGYTF. The CDR3 DNA is TGTGCCAGCAGTTTGTCTCCCGGGGTAGGCTACACCTTC.

This clonotype was seen ten or more times. The chain combines TRBV28 with TRBJ1-1, with D maybe TRBD1 (6 bases). Germline CDR1 and CDR2: MDHEN and SYDVKM. This CDR3 contains 15 residues. The V gene lost 10 bases and the J gene lost 0 bases, with 18 bases spanning the gap. DNA of the CDR3: TGTGCCACCGGGCCCTTGGGGACAATGAACACTGAAGCTTTCTTT. Translation gives CATGPLGTMNTEAFF.

There are many counts of this clonotype. The rearrangement joins TRBV6-2 or TRBV6-3 to TRBJ2-1; D possibly corresponds to TRBD2 (5 bases). Trimming removed 10 bases at V and 8 bases at J, with 12 bases between. CDR1 MNHEY and CDR2 SVGEGT come from the germline V gene. This CDR3 contains 11 residues. This chain's CDR3 is CATQNGDEQFF. Here the CDR3 DNA reads TGTGCCACCCAAAACGGGGATGAGCAGTTCTTC.

The J gene is TRBJ2-2, the V gene TRBV19; 8 bases agree with TRBD2. J was trimmed by 4 bases and V by 7 bases; bases with no gene match: 8. This CDR3 region has 15 residues. Germline values: CDR1 LNHDA, CDR2 SQIVND (reference sequence). The CDR3 DNA follows: TGTGCCAGTAATCGGGATAGCGGGGCCACCGGGGAGCTGTTTTTT. Protein product: CASNRDSGATGELFF.

Of note for this clonotype: A read error may be the cause here, since a much bigger clone is one base away. The rearrangement links TRBV6-5 to TRBJ2-6; D might be TRBD2 (5 bases). The length of the CDR3 is 20 residues. Trimming left V 0 bases short and J 0 bases short, with 18 bases between. From germline, CDR1 is MNHEY and CDR2 SVGAGI. CDR3 coding DNA: TGTGCCAGCAGTTACTCTCGTATTGGTGCCGCGGGCTCTGGGGCCAACGTCCTGACTTTC. Translation: CASSYSRIGAAGSGANVLTF.

This clonotype occurred a few times. The chain combines TRBV5-1 with TRBJ1-4; no reliable D call. The germline gives CDR1 SGHRS, CDR2 YFSETQ. CDR3 size: 16 residues. Trimming cost V 0 bases and J 4 bases, with 13 bases left between them. The CDR3 nucleotides read TGCGCCAGCAGCTTGGGGCAGGTACCCGTTAATGAAAAACTGTTTTTT. Its translation: CASSLGQVPVNEKLFF.

This clonotype was found many times. The V and J genes are TRBV5-1 and TRBJ2-7, with a weak D call TRBD1 (5 bases). The CDR3 sequence is 14 residues long. The V end was cut by 1 base, the J end by 1 base, with 9 bases between. The germline CDR1 and CDR2 sequences are SGHRS and YFSETQ. Written as DNA, the CDR3 is TGCGCCAGCAGCTTGTTGCCAGGGTCCTACGAGCAGTACTTC. Its translation is CASSLLPGSYEQYF. The full variable domain, in which reference TRBV5-1 and TRBJ2-7 provide the parts outside the CDR3, is KAGVTQTPRYLIKTRGQQVTLSCSPISGHRSVSWYQQTPGQGLQFLFEYFSETQRNKGNFPGRFSGRQFSNSRSEMNVSTLELGDSALYLCASSLLPGSYEQYFGPGTRLTVT.

In this sample, this clonotype turned up a few times. This chain connects TRBV19 to TRBJ2-3, with TRBD1 identical over 7 bases. Germline V CDR1 and CDR2: LNHDA, SQIVND (reference sequence). The length of the CDR3 is 14 residues. Germline trimming cut 7 bases from V and 7 bases from J; bases unmatched to any gene: 11. The CDR3 coding sequence is TGTGCCAGTACCCCGGACAGGAAAACACATACGCAGTATTTT. Translated, it gives CASTPDRKTHTQYF.

This clonotype was recorded many times. The chain couples TRBV11-2 to TRBJ2-7, with 10 bases lining up with TRBD2. Trimming cost V 5 bases and J 6 bases; bases outside gene matches: 7. Looked up from germline, CDR1 is SGHAT and CDR2 is FQNNGV. This CDR3 is built from 14 residues. The CDR3 sequence: CASSPSGRASEQYF. CDR3 bases: TGTGCCAGCAGCCCGAGCGGGAGGGCCTCCGAGCAGTACTTC. Filled out from reference TRBV11-2 and TRBJ2-7, the complete variable domain reads EAGVAQSPRYKIIEKRQSVAFWCNPISGHATLYWYQQILGQGPKLLIQFQNNGVVDDSQLPKDRFSAERLKGVDSTLKIQPAKLEDSAVYLCASSPSGRASEQYFGPGTRLTVT.

The genes are TRBV3-1 and TRBJ2-6; TRBD1 aligns across 8 bases. The CDR3 is made up of 16 amino acids. The germline CDR1 and CDR2 sequences are LGHDT and YNNKEL (reference sequence). J lost 3 bases, V lost 5 bases, and 6 bases had no gene match. In nucleotides, the CDR3 is TGTGCCAGCAGCAAAACAGGGGGAGGTGGGGCCAACGTCCTGACTTTC. This sequence encodes CASSKTGGGGANVLTF. The variable domain in full, completed from reference TRBV3-1 and TRBJ2-6, reads DTAVSQTPKYLVTQMGNDKSIKCEQNLGHDTMYWYKQDSKKFLKIMFSYNNKELIINETVPNRFSPKSPDKAHLNLHINSLELGDSAVYFCASSKTGGGGANVLTFGAGSRLTVL.

CDR3: CASSLMNIGYANTGELFF. For the CDR3, the DNA is TGCGCCAGCAGCCTAATGAATATCGGGTACGCGAACACCGGGGAGCTGTTTTTT. The rearrangement links TRBV5-1 to TRBJ2-2; no firm D call. The CDR3 is made up of 18 amino acids. The V end was cut by 4 bases, the J end by 0 bases, with 19 bases between. Germline-derived CDR1 and CDR2 are SGHRS and YFSETQ.

This clonotype was found many times. V and J are TRBV5-1 and TRBJ1-1; D ambiguous. Per germline, CDR1 SGHRS and CDR2 YFSETQ. V was trimmed by 2 bases and J by 0 bases, leaving 8 bases between them. The CDR3 is made up of 14 amino acids. This CDR3 is CASSLWGVNTEAFF. In DNA form, the CDR3 reads TGCGCCAGCAGCTTATGGGGAGTGAACACTGAAGCTTTCTTT.

This clonotype has at least ten counts. This chain links TRBV12-3 or TRBV12-4 with TRBJ1-5; tentative D call: TRBD1 (5 bases). The CDR3 sequence is 16 residues long. The V and J ends lost 6 bases and 7 bases respectively, with 22 bases between them. CDR3 nucleotide sequence: TGTGCCAGCAGCCTCGCCGGGGCCCTCAGCCGCCAGCCCCAGCATTTT. Translation gives CASSLAGALSRQPQHF.

The CDR3 DNA is TGTGCCAGCAGCAAATGGACAAGCACCTACGAGCAGTACTTC. It translates to CASSKWTSTYEQYF. The chain combines TRBV13 with TRBJ2-7; maybe TRBD1 (5 bases). Per germline, CDR1 PRHDT and CDR2 FYEKMQ (reference sequence). Trimming stripped 5 bases from V and 2 bases from J, with 13 bases between. The CDR3 contains 14 residues.

As for this clonotype: It may be a read error: a sequence one base away is much more abundant. The chain employs TRBV7-8 and TRBJ2-3, with D possibly being TRBD1 or TRBD2 (5 bases each). Per germline, CDR1 SGHVS and CDR2 FQNEAQ. The CDR3 runs 14 residues. CDR3 residues: CASSQEDEGNTRYF. CDR3 bases: TGTGCCAGCAGCCAAGAGGATGAGGGGAATACGCGGTATTTT. Supplemented by reference TRBV7-8 and TRBJ2-3, the full variable domain reads GAGVSQSPRYKVAKRGQDVALRCDPISGHVSLFWYQQALGQGPEFLTYFQNEAQLDKSGLPSDRFFAERPEGSVSTLKIQRTQQEDSAVYLCASSQEDEGNTRYFGPGTRLTVL.

This clonotype was found many times. J is TRBJ1-1 and V is TRBV28, with D uncertain. Germline CDR1 MDHEN, CDR2 SYDVKM. The V gene lost 2 bases and the J gene lost 3 bases, with 10 bases spanning the gap. The CDR3 length is 14 residues. CDR3 in DNA: TGTGCCAGCAGTTTAGCGGGCATAGACACTGAAGCTTTCTTT. Protein sequence: CASSLAGIDTEAFF. Drawing the rest from reference TRBV28 and TRBJ1-1, the complete variable domain is DVKVTQSSRYLVKRTGEKVFLECVQDMDHENMFWYRQDPGLGLRLIYFSYDVKMKEKGDIPEGYSVSREKKERFSLILESASTNQTSMYLCASSLAGIDTEAFFGQGTRLTVV.

V usage is TRBV28 and J usage is TRBJ2-1; D possibly corresponds to TRBD2 (5 bases). This CDR3 spans 15 amino acids. V lost 6 bases and J lost 0, with 12 bases in between. Germline V gene data show CDR1 as MDHEN and CDR2 as SYDVKM. CDR3 sequence: CASSSPRDSYNEQFF. As DNA, the CDR3 is TGTGCCAGCAGCTCGCCTCGGGACTCCTACAATGAGCAGTTCTTC.

This clonotype was detected ten times or more. The gene calls are TRBV28 and TRBJ2-7; D is unresolved. From germline, CDR1 is MDHEN and CDR2 SYDVKM. Trimming pared 6 bases from V and 4 bases from J, leaving 13 bases between. The CDR3 runs 13 residues. The CDR3 sequence: CASSQVDEYEQYF. CDR3 DNA sequence: TGTGCCAGCAGCCAAGTGGACGAGTACGAGCAGTACTTC.

The genes are TRBV28 and TRBJ2-7, with 10 bases lining up with TRBD2. CDR1 MDHEN and CDR2 SYDVKM come from the germline V gene. V trimming: 5 bases; J trimming: 6 bases; junction bases outside the gene matches: 4. The CDR3 loop spans 13 amino acids. CDR3 coding DNA: TGTGCCAGCAGTCCTAGCGGGAGCGCCGAGCAGTACTTC. This translates into CASSPSGSAEQYF.

This clonotype has a count of ten or more. The chain carries TRBV5-1 and TRBJ1-3; D not certain. Germline V gene sequence: CDR1 SGHRS, CDR2 YFSETQ. V was trimmed by 0 bases and J by 4 bases, leaving 11 bases between them. The length of the CDR3 is 15 residues. CDR3 sequence reads: CASSLESGGGNTIYF. The CDR3 nucleotides read TGCGCCAGCAGCTTGGAGTCCGGTGGGGGAAACACCATATATTTT. Using reference TRBV5-1 and TRBJ1-3 for the parts outside the CDR3, the full variable domain is KAGVTQTPRYLIKTRGQQVTLSCSPISGHRSVSWYQQTPGQGLQFLFEYFSETQRNKGNFPGRFSGRQFSNSRSEMNVSTLELGDSALYLCASSLESGGGNTIYFGEGSWLTVV.

This clonotype has more than one count but fewer than ten. A much larger clone differs from this one at a single base, so this may be a read error. This CDR3 is CSARNWGGTYNEQSF. In DNA form, the CDR3 reads TGCAGTGCTCGGAATTGGGGCGGCACCTACAATGAGCAGTCCTTC. This chain joins TRBV20-1 and TRBJ2-1, with a possible D match to TRBD1 (5 bases). The CDR3 consists of 15 residues. Per the germline V gene, CDR1 is DFQATT and CDR2 is SNEGSKA (reference sequence).

This clonotype was observed at least ten times. The chain is built from TRBV12-3 or TRBV12-4 and TRBJ2-7; D might be TRBD2 (5 bases). This CDR3 spans 15 amino acids. Between the trimmed V and J ends, which lost 5 bases and 5 bases, there was a span of 19 bases. The CDR3, as DNA: TGTGCCAGCAGTGGAGGTTCCTTCGGGGTAGACGAGCAGTACTTC. Translated: CASSGGSFGVDEQYF.

In its sample, this clonotype was seen many times. The chain links TRBV2 to TRBJ1-1; TRBD1 matches 8 bases. J was trimmed by 11 bases and V by 6 bases; bases with no gene match: 5. Germline V gene lookup returns CDR1 SNHLY and CDR2 FYNNEI. The CDR3 is made up of 11 amino acids. The DNA of the CDR3 is TGTGCCAGCAGGAGGGACAGGCGGGCTTTCTTT. This translates into CASRRDRRAFF.